The 32 T cell receptor beta chains below come from one sample, sequenced in a study of blood T cell repertoires in COVID-19. The assay was immunoSEQ multiplex PCR, and TCRdb's table has in-frame clones only and misses some. The sample contains 100,000 or so clones, roughly 80% of which appear only once. Sequenced: peripheral blood. Every receptor here comes from a woman older than 75 with acute or convalescent COVID-19.

This chain joins TRBV6-5 and TRBJ2-3, with D uncertain. This CDR3 spans 16 amino acids. Germline V gives CDR1 MNHEY, CDR2 SVGAGI. The V and J ends lost 4 bases and 1 base respectively, with 15 bases between them. Here the CDR3 DNA reads TGTGCCAGCAGTTCCCCTGGTGCAGATGGCACAGATACGCAGTATTTT. This translates into CASSSPGADGTDTQYF.

The J gene is TRBJ2-1, the V gene TRBV2; TRBD1 matches at 9 bases. The germline CDR1 and CDR2 sequences are SNHLY and FYNNEI. The CDR3 loop spans 14 amino acids. V shed 6 bases and J 7 bases; nucleotides not matched to a gene: 7. The CDR3 loop reads CASRTTGGKNEQFF. CDR3 nucleotide sequence: TGTGCCAGCAGGACGACAGGGGGTAAGAATGAGCAGTTCTTC.

Comments on this clone: The sample contains more than one DNA sequence encoding this CDR3. CDR3 in DNA: TGTGCCAGCAGAGGACAGACGAACACCGGGGAGCTGTTTTTT. Encoded protein: CASRGQTNTGELFF. The chain uses TRBV9 and TRBJ2-2, with a tentative D call TRBD1 (6 bases). V was shortened by 5 bases and J by 0 bases, with 8 bases between the two germline ends. Germline CDR1 SGDLS, CDR2 YYNGEE. The CDR3 extends over 14 amino acids.

The chain couples TRBV27 to TRBJ1-5; D uncertain. Germline lookup yields CDR1 MNHEY and CDR2 SMNVEV (reference sequence). V was cut by 6 bases and J by 5 bases, with 23 bases left in between. The CDR3 length is 17 residues. CDR3 protein: CASSLAGYVGYDQPQHF. In DNA, the CDR3 is TGTGCCAGCAGCCTTGCGGGGTATGTCGGGTATGATCAGCCCCAGCATTTT.

This chain connects TRBV11-2 to TRBJ1-2; the D is unclear. The CDR3 has 12 residues. The germline gives CDR1 SGHAT, CDR2 FQNNGV. Trimming removed 4 bases at V and 8 bases at J, with 11 bases between. CDR3 sequence (DNA): TGTGCCAGCAGCTGGGAGTCGGGGGGCTACACCTTC. It yields the protein CASSWESGGYTF.

V is TRBV5-1 and J is TRBJ2-5, with 8 bases identical to TRBD1. After removal of 5 bases from V and 6 bases from J, the junction contained 12 bases not matched to a gene. The CDR3 is made up of 15 amino acids. Per germline, CDR1 SGHRS and CDR2 YFSETQ. For the CDR3, the DNA is TGCGCCAGCAGGGGGGGACAGGACGGTGGGCAGACCCAGTACTTC. This translates into CASRGGQDGGQTQYF.

The rearrangement links TRBV7-8 to TRBJ1-6, with D perhaps matching TRBD1 (5 bases). Between the trimmed V and J ends, which lost 1 base and 10 bases, there was a span of 14 bases. Germline CDR1 and CDR2: SGHVS and FQNEAQ. The CDR3 loop spans 15 amino acids. The CDR3: CASSLESGYDSPLHF. CDR3 nucleotides: TGTGCCAGCAGCTTAGAATCAGGGTACGACTCACCCCTCCACTTT.

The chain is built from TRBV4-1 and TRBJ2-1, with 8 bases lining up with TRBD2. The CDR3 loop spans 16 amino acids. Unmatched junction bases numbered 5, after V lost 2 bases and J lost 2 bases. Germline CDR1 is MGHRA and CDR2 is YSYEKL. The CDR3 loop reads CASSQRGTSAYNEQFF. The CDR3 bases are TGCGCCAGCAGCCAAAGAGGGACTAGTGCCTACAATGAGCAGTTCTTC.

This clone came up a few times. J is TRBJ1-5 and V is TRBV6-5; 7 bases match TRBD1. CDR3 length: 15 residues. CDR1 is MNHEY, CDR2 SVGAGI, per germline. The V segment lost 5 bases and the J segment 2 bases; nucleotides outside the gene matches: 6. CDR3 in DNA: TGTGCCAGCAGTCCCCGGACAGGCGGCAATCAGCCCCAGCATTTT. It yields the protein CASSPRTGGNQPQHF.

V usage is TRBV25-1 and J usage is TRBJ1-6, with D perhaps matching TRBD1 (5 bases). CDR3 length equals 15 residues. V lost 2 bases, J lost 9 bases, and 14 bases lay in between. Germline CDR1 and CDR2: MGHDK and SYGVNS. DNA for the CDR3: TGTGCCAGCAGTGAAGGGCAGGGTCTTAGTTCACCCCTCCACTTT. Translated, it gives CASSEGQGLSSPLHF.

The chain is built from TRBV6-2 or TRBV6-3 and TRBJ2-1, with 8 bases fitting TRBD2. The trim removed 0 bases at V and 6 bases at J, leaving 7 bases unmatched. The length of the CDR3 is 16 residues. Germline V gives CDR1 MNHEY, CDR2 SVGEGT. The DNA for the CDR3 is TGTGCCAGCAGTTACTCGTTTGCCGGGACTAGCAATGAGCAGTTCTTC. This encodes CASSYSFAGTSNEQFF.

The rearrangement uses TRBV19 and TRBJ1-2; D might be TRBD1 (6 bases). Germline V gene sequence: CDR1 LNHDA, CDR2 SQIVND (reference sequence). The CDR3 is 14 residues long. Trimming left V 3 bases short and J 4 bases short, with 12 bases between. CDR3 bases: TGTGCCAGTAGTATCAGCAGGGGTACCTATGGCTACACCTTC. Translated, it gives CASSISRGTYGYTF. The whole variable domain, filled in from reference TRBV19 and TRBJ1-2, reads DGGITQSPKYLFRKEGQNVTLSCEQNLNHDAMYWYRQDPGQGLRLIYYSQIVNDFQKGDIAEGYSVSREKKESFPLTVTSAQKNPTAFYLCASSISRGTYGYTFGSGTRLTVV.

J is TRBJ2-2 and V is TRBV6-5; 7 positions match TRBD1. Germline V lookup: CDR1 MNHEY, CDR2 SVGAGI. The CDR3 is made up of 13 amino acids. Germline trimming cut 6 bases from V and 4 bases from J; bases unmatched to any gene: 2. The CDR3 region has the DNA TGTGCCAGCAGACGGACAGGCACCGGGGAGCTGTTTTTT. This translates into CASRRTGTGELFF.

The CDR3 DNA reads TGTGCCAGCAGCTTAGCGTTCAGGGGGTCAAAAGGAGAGACCCAGTACTTC. Its translation is CASSLAFRGSKGETQYF. V gene TRBV7-2 combines with J gene TRBJ2-5; 7 bases are a match to TRBD1. Germline CDR1 SGHTA, CDR2 FQGNSA. J lost 4 bases, V lost 0 bases, and 11 bases had no gene match. The CDR3 runs 17 residues. The complete variable domain, with remaining parts taken from reference TRBV7-2 and TRBJ2-5, reads GAGVSQSPSNKVTEKGKDVELRCDPISGHTALYWYRQSLGQGLEFLIYFQGNSAPDKSGLPSDRFSAERTGGSVSTLTIQRTQQEDSAVYLCASSLAFRGSKGETQYFGPGTRLLVL.

This sequence joins TRBV12-3 or TRBV12-4 and TRBJ2-7; D gene unclear. Trimming took 3 bases from V and 4 from J, leaving 10 bases between them. The CDR3 totals 13 residues. In DNA form, the CDR3 reads TGTGCCAGCAGTTTGAGGCAGAAATACGAGCAGTACTTC. It encodes CASSLRQKYEQYF.

This clone was detected once. The gene calls are TRBV24-1 and TRBJ1-5, with unresolved D. CDR1 and CDR2 from the germline V gene are KGHDR and SFDVKD. Trimming took 2 bases from V and 5 from J, leaving 9 bases between them. The CDR3 is 14 residues long. In nucleotides, the CDR3 is TGTGCCACCAGTGATTCCCGATCAGATCAGCCCCAGCATTTT. Protein: CATSDSRSDQPQHF.

This clone has just one count. The chain employs TRBV4-1 and TRBJ2-1; the match to TRBD2 covers 9 bases. CDR3 length: 15 amino acids. Unmatched junction bases numbered 6, after V lost 0 bases and J lost 9 bases. Germline V gene lookup returns CDR1 MGHRA and CDR2 YSYEKL. The CDR3 DNA reads as TGCGCCAGCAGCCAAGATTTTAGCGGGAGTTTTGAGCAGTTCTTC. Amino acid sequence: CASSQDFSGSFEQFF.

J is TRBJ2-7 and V is TRBV9, with TRBD2 matching over 8 bases. This CDR3 contains 15 residues. The trim removed 1 base at V and 0 bases at J, leaving 3 bases unmatched. The germline CDR1 and CDR2 sequences are SGDLS and YYNGEE. The CDR3 coding sequence is TGTGCCAGCAGCGTATCGGGGACTAGCTCCTACGAGCAGTACTTC. As protein: CASSVSGTSSYEQYF.

This clone was found a few times. The chain combines TRBV13 with TRBJ1-2, with 8 bases that match TRBD1. Per germline, CDR1 PRHDT and CDR2 FYEKMQ (reference sequence). Trimming cost V 5 bases and J 4 bases; bases outside gene matches: 15. CDR3 size: 17 residues. CDR3 loop: CASSPSGTGSNAYGYTF. For the CDR3, the DNA is TGTGCCAGCAGCCCCTCCGGGACAGGTTCGAACGCCTATGGCTACACCTTC.

V is TRBV28 and J is TRBJ1-3, with D possibly TRBD1 on 5 matching bases. The V end lost 3 bases, the J end lost 4 bases, and 10 bases lay between the germline ends. The V gene's germline CDR1 is MDHEN and CDR2 SYDVKM. The CDR3 is made up of 14 amino acids. The CDR3 sequence: CASSFGGGGNTIYF. Here the CDR3 DNA reads TGTGCCAGCAGTTTTGGGGGAGGCGGAAACACCATATATTTT.

The gene calls are TRBV25-1 and TRBJ1-5; TRBD1 might be the D (6 bases). The V gene lost 5 bases and the J gene lost 5 bases, with 19 bases spanning the gap. Looked up from germline, CDR1 is MGHDK and CDR2 is SYGVNS. CDR3 length: 16 amino acids. The CDR3 DNA is TGTGCCAGCAGTCCAAGCACCGGGACATGGTATCAGCCCCAGCATTTT. It codes for CASSPSTGTWYQPQHF.

The J gene is TRBJ1-2, the V gene TRBV29-1; perhaps TRBD1 as D (6 bases). Germline CDR1 is SQVTM and CDR2 is ANQGSEA. The CDR3 totals 14 residues. Trimming cost V 0 bases and J 4 bases, with 12 bases left between them. Here the CDR3 DNA reads TGCAGCGTTGAAGAGGGGGGGCGCAGCTATGGCTACACCTTC. Its protein product is CSVEEGGRSYGYTF.

In its sample, this clone was seen a few times. Other DNA sequences within the sample encode an identical CDR3. The chain joins TRBV9 to TRBJ2-1, with TRBD2 as a possible D gene (6 bases). The CDR3 extends over 16 amino acids. CDR1 and CDR2 from the germline V gene are SGDLS and YYNGEE. Trimming cost V 1 base and J 0 bases, with 11 bases left between them. DNA of the CDR3: TGTGCCAGCAGCGTATACGGGAGTAGCTCCTACAATGAGCAGTTCTTC. This gives the protein CASSVYGSSSYNEQFF.

CDR3 sequence: CASSPTKTGLGEKLFF. The DNA for the CDR3 is TGTGCCAGCAGCCCAACTAAGACGGGTCTCGGTGAAAAACTGTTTTTT. The rearrangement uses TRBV3-1 (or the pseudogene TRBV3-2) and TRBJ1-4; D ambiguous. This CDR3 has 16 amino acids. Trimming removed 4 bases at V and 7 bases at J, with 19 bases between. Germline V gene lookup returns CDR1 LGHDT and CDR2 YNNKEL (reference sequence).

The rearrangement joins TRBV19 to TRBJ2-2; 10 nucleotides agree with TRBD2. Germline V gene sequence: CDR1 LNHDA, CDR2 SQIVND (reference sequence). Trimming took 8 bases from V and 4 from J; bases not matched to a gene: 7. CDR3 length: 15 residues. CDR3 in DNA: TGTGCCAGTCGTCGAGCGGGAGGGAGCACCGGGGAGCTGTTTTTT. Translated: CASRRAGGSTGELFF.

CDR3 bases: TGTGCCAGCAGTGCTGGGGGCGAAGGTCAGCCCCAGCATTTT. Amino acid sequence: CASSAGGEGQPQHF. The V gene is TRBV2, the J gene TRBJ1-5, with a weak D call TRBD1 (6 bases). This CDR3 spans 14 amino acids. Per the germline V gene, CDR1 is SNHLY and CDR2 is FYNNEI. V lost 4 bases and J lost 6, with 13 bases in between.

The V and J genes are TRBV2 and TRBJ1-4; D unclear. Deletions cut 6 bases from V and 3 bases from J, with 5 bases between. Germline CDR1 is SNHLY and CDR2 is FYNNEI. The CDR3 has 12 residues. The CDR3 loop reads CASRRANEKLFF. Here the CDR3 DNA reads TGTGCCAGCAGGCGGGCTAATGAAAAACTGTTTTTT.

The V and J genes are TRBV19 and TRBJ1-2; D is undetermined. CDR3 length: 13 residues. Germline V CDR1 and CDR2: LNHDA, SQIVND (reference sequence). Trimming pared 4 bases from V and 2 bases from J, leaving 8 bases between. The CDR3 protein is CASSRTTNYGYTF. The CDR3 DNA follows: TGTGCCAGTAGTAGAACAACAAACTATGGCTACACCTTC.

This clone was found a few times. The gene calls are TRBV19 and TRBJ2-3, with 7 bases that match TRBD2. Germline CDR1 and CDR2: LNHDA and SQIVND (reference sequence). The length of the CDR3 is 15 residues. V lost 4 bases to trimming and J lost 1 base; unmatched junction nucleotides: 5. The CDR3 sequence is CASSKGLIGTDTQYF. For the CDR3, the DNA is TGTGCCAGTAGTAAGGGACTAATCGGCACAGATACGCAGTATTTT.

In this sample, this clone turned up once. This sequence joins TRBV18 and TRBJ2-2; 7 nucleotides line up with TRBD1. Unmatched junction bases numbered 6, after V lost 4 bases and J lost 4 bases. The CDR3 length is 15 residues. Germline V gene lookup returns CDR1 KGHSH and CDR2 LQKENI. The CDR3 spells CASSQRQGSTGELFF. DNA of the CDR3: TGTGCCAGCTCACAAAGACAGGGTAGCACCGGGGAGCTGTTTTTT.

The V gene is TRBV7-2, the J gene TRBJ2-1, with D possibly TRBD2 on 5 matching bases. Per germline, CDR1 SGHTA and CDR2 FQGNSA. The CDR3 spans 14 residues. V lost 3 bases, J lost 1 base, and 7 bases lay in between. CDR3 DNA: TGTGCCAGCAGCTTGGAGGTATCCTACAATGAGCAGTTCTTC. Translating gives CASSLEVSYNEQFF.

V and J are TRBV2 and TRBJ2-3; a weak D match, TRBD2 (5 bases). The CDR3 contains 14 residues. CDR1 is SNHLY, CDR2 FYNNEI, per germline. V lost 10 bases to trimming and J lost 0 bases, with 14 bases between them. CDR3 in DNA: TGTGCCACCCTTCCGGGGATTAGCACAGATACGCAGTATTTT. Amino acids: CATLPGISTDTQYF.